This T cell receptor beta chain derives from a study of cytotoxic CD8 clonotypes in ibrutinib-treated CLL. The wider study: The patients comprised approximately 11 relapsed/refractory and around 16 treatment-naive cases, under 18 IGHV unmutated. The sample average was 255,043 productive templates and approximately 94,000 productive rearrangements.

The germline V gene has CDR1 SGHKS and CDR2 YYEKEE (reference sequence). V gave up 0 bases and J gave up 0 bases, with 1 base separating them. The CDR3 is 14 residues long. Sequenced by immunoSEQ multiplex PCR; TCRdb stores in-frame clones only, minus some. The sample shows 40,000 to 60,000 clones, around half of them seen only once. The source was PBMCs, collected after 12 months of ibrutinib treatment. This rearrangement joins TRBV5-5 to TRBJ2-6; D is ambiguous. This sequence originates from a human donor with chronic lymphocytic leukemia. CDR3 in DNA: TGTGCCAGCAGCTTGGGCTCTGGGGCCAACGTCCTGACTTTC. This encodes CASSLGSGANVLTF. Based on the CDR3 plus reference TRBV5-5 and TRBJ2-6, the full variable domain is DAGVTQSPTHLIKTRGQQVTLRCSPISGHKSVSWYQQVLGQGPQFIFQYYEKEERGRGNFPDRFSARQFPNYSSELNVNALLLGDSALYLCASSLGSGANVLTFGAGSRLTVL.